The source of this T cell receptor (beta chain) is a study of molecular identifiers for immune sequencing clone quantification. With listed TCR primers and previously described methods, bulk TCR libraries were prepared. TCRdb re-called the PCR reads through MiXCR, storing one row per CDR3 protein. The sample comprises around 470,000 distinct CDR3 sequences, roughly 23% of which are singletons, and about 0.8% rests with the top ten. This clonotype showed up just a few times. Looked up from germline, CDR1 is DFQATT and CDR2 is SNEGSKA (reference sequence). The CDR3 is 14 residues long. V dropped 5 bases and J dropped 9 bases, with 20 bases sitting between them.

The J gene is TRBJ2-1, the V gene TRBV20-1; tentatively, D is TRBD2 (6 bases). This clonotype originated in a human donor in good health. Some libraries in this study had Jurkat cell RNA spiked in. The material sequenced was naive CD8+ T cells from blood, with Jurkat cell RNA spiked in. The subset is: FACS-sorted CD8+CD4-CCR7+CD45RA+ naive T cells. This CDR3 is CSAPGDLLLGEQFF. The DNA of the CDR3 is TGCAGTGCTCCGGGAGACTTGCTTTTGGGTGAGCAGTTCTTC.